This TCR beta chain came from a study of T cell responses to AZD1222 COVID-19 vaccine. Using immunoSEQ multiplex PCR, the repertoire was profiled, and TCRdb retains in-frame clones only, with some absent. The sample lists approximately 110,000 clones; around 88% were seen once. Germline V CDR1 and CDR2: MNHEY, SMNVEV (reference sequence). The CDR3 covers 12 residues. V trimming: 10 bases; J trimming: 5 bases; junction bases outside the gene matches: 5. Study conclusions and caveats: Dominant CD4 TCR responses targeted spike regions 160-218 and 743-854. Repertoires were obtained solely post-peak T cell response. Seropositive at baseline were only a handful of AZD1222 recipients. Rises in breadth and depth of Spike-specific TCRs came after two AZD1222 doses.

As to this clone: The antigen is unknown.

The rearrangement links TRBV27 to TRBJ1-5; 7 nucleotides agree with TRBD1. Sequenced material: peripheral blood, taken on day 0 of AZD1222 vaccination. The origin of this receptor is an adult in good health. This CDR3 reads CANKQGYQPQHF. CDR3 DNA sequence: TGTGCCAACAAACAGGGGTATCAGCCCCAGCATTTT.